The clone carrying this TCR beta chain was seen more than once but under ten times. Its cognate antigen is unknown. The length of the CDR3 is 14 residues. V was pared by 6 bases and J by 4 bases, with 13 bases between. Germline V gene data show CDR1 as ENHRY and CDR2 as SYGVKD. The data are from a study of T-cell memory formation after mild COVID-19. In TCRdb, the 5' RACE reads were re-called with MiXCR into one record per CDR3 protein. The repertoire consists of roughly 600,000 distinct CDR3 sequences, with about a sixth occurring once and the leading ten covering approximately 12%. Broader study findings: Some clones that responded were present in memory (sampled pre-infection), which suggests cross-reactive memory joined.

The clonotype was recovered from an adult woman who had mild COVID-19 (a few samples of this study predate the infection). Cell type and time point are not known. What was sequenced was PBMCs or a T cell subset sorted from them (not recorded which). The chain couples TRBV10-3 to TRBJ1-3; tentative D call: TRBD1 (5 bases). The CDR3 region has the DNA TGTGCCATCAGAGCCGGGACGGAGGGAAACACCATATATTTT. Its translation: CAIRAGTEGNTIYF.